The next 20 T cell receptor beta chains were all read from a single sample in a study of regulatory T cells in long-lasting Graves disease. Sample time point: newly diagnosed GD, antithyroid drugs for less than 3 months. Following extraction of RNA from PBMCs, that RNA was used to make the TCR library. To make TCR beta libraries, researchers used iRepertoire HTBI primers and Arm-PCR of CDR3 regions. TCRdb passed the multiplex PCR reads through MiXCR, listing each CDR3 protein once. The sample includes 390,000 or so distinct CDR3 sequences, approximately 12% of them seen just once. These data also featured in a second study, about T cells in Graves' hyperthyroidism and ophthalmopathy.

The sequenced sample was peripheral blood mononuclear cells (PBMCs), obtained at new diagnosis, from a patient treated with antithyroid drugs. These receptors all stem from a woman aged 18-29 years with Graves disease.

Ten or more counts support this clonotype. The genes are TRBV28 and TRBJ2-7; D might be TRBD2 (6 bases). Trimming removed 2 bases at V and 0 bases at J, with 14 bases between. CDR3 length: 16 amino acids. Per the germline V gene, CDR1 is MDHEN and CDR2 is SYDVKM. In nucleotides, the CDR3 is TGTGCCAGCAGTTTACCCCGGGTAGCGGCCTCCTACGAGCAGTACTTC. Translated: CASSLPRVAASYEQYF. Full variable domain (remainder filled in from reference TRBV28 and TRBJ2-7): DVKVTQSSRYLVKRTGEKVFLECVQDMDHENMFWYRQDPGLGLRLIYFSYDVKMKEKGDIPEGYSVSREKKERFSLILESASTNQTSMYLCASSLPRVAASYEQYFGPGTRLTVT.

This clonotype was detected a few times. This sequence joins TRBV5-1 and TRBJ1-6, with D possibly matching TRBD1 (5 bases). The CDR3 totals 16 residues. Germline CDR1 is SGHRS and CDR2 is YFSETQ. Trimming removed 0 bases at V and 3 bases at J, with 10 bases between. CDR3 region: CASSLGWGRYNSPLHF. CDR3 nucleotide sequence: TGCGCCAGCAGCTTGGGATGGGGCCGCTATAATTCACCCCTCCACTTT.

This clonotype has a count of ten or more. Here the CDR3 reads CASSPRQTNYGYTF. The CDR3 DNA reads TGTGCCAGCAGCCCCAGACAGACTAACTATGGCTACACCTTC. The genes are TRBV3-1 and TRBJ1-2; D might be TRBD1 (5 bases). This CDR3 comprises 14 residues. CDR1 is LGHDT and CDR2 is YNNKEL in the germline V gene (reference sequence). Trimming took 4 bases from V and 0 from J, leaving 9 bases between them.

This clonotype was observed many times. The chain links TRBV2 to TRBJ1-2; TRBD1 aligns across 8 bases. The junction had 11 bases not matched to a gene; V was cut back by 8 bases and J by 6 bases. Germline lookup yields CDR1 SNHLY and CDR2 FYNNEI. The CDR3 has 14 residues. The CDR3 DNA follows: TGTGCCAGCGGGCGACAGGGGACCCTGAATGGCTACACCTTC. It yields the protein CASGRQGTLNGYTF.

This clonotype was counted at least ten times. The chain recombines TRBV11-2 with TRBJ1-2; D perhaps matches TRBD1 (6 bases). The germline gives CDR1 SGHAT, CDR2 FQNNGV. V was trimmed by 1 base and J by 0 bases, leaving 18 bases between them. The CDR3 extends over 18 amino acids. The CDR3 sequence is CASSLVVGGDISNYGYTF. CDR3 nucleotide sequence: TGTGCCAGCAGCTTAGTTGTCGGGGGCGACATCTCTAACTATGGCTACACCTTC. The whole variable domain, filled in from reference TRBV11-2 and TRBJ1-2, reads EAGVAQSPRYKIIEKRQSVAFWCNPISGHATLYWYQQILGQGPKLLIQFQNNGVVDDSQLPKDRFSAERLKGVDSTLKIQPAKLEDSAVYLCASSLVVGGDISNYGYTFGSGTRLTVV.

This sequence joins TRBV19 and TRBJ1-5; 7 nucleotides match TRBD1. The junction had 26 bases not matched to a gene; V was cut back by 0 bases and J by 9 bases. CDR1 LNHDA and CDR2 SQIVND come from the germline V gene (reference sequence). The CDR3 has 21 residues. The DNA of the CDR3 is TGTGCCAGTAGTATAGACCCGGGGGCAGGGGGAGTTTACCCGACGGTAGGGCCCCAGCATTTT. Amino acid sequence: CASSIDPGAGGVYPTVGPQHF.

There are a few counts of this clonotype. The J gene is TRBJ2-3, the V gene TRBV7-9, with 11 nucleotides matching TRBD2. After removal of 5 bases from V and 2 bases from J, the junction contained 9 bases not matched to a gene. The CDR3 covers 17 residues. The germline gives CDR1 SEHNR, CDR2 FQNEAQ (reference sequence). The CDR3 DNA sequence: TGTGCCAGCAGCCCCGTTAGGACTAGCGGGTTCACAGATACGCAGTATTTT. It is translated as CASSPVRTSGFTDTQYF.

Written as DNA, the CDR3 is TGCAGTGCTACAGGGGTCTCCTACAATGAGCAGTTCTTC. It encodes CSATGVSYNEQFF. The chain joins TRBV20-1 to TRBJ2-1, with D possibly matching TRBD1 (6 bases). Germline lookup yields CDR1 DFQATT and CDR2 SNEGSKA (reference sequence). The CDR3 runs 13 residues. The V end lost 4 bases, the J end lost 0 bases, and 7 bases lay between the germline ends.

The sample holds many counts of this clonotype. V usage is TRBV12-3 or TRBV12-4 and J usage is TRBJ1-1; TRBD1 is a possible D gene (6 bases). V was pared by 5 bases and J by 10 bases, with 14 bases between. The CDR3 loop spans 12 amino acids. This CDR3 reads CASSPRGPPAFF. For the CDR3, the DNA is TGTGCCAGCAGTCCACGGGGGCCGCCAGCTTTCTTT.

The chain has TRBV7-9 and TRBJ2-2, with TRBD1 matching over 7 bases. The V gene's germline CDR1 is SEHNR and CDR2 FQNEAQ (reference sequence). The CDR3 has 17 residues. The junction had 10 bases not matched to a gene; V was cut back by 5 bases and J by 1 base. This CDR3 reads CASSPLLGQENTGELFF. CDR3 sequence (DNA): TGTGCCAGCAGCCCGCTACTAGGACAGGAGAACACCGGGGAGCTGTTTTTT.

This clonotype showed up just a few times. This chain joins TRBV3-1 and TRBJ2-4; D call uncertain. This CDR3 has 16 residues. V lost 1 base and J 0 bases, leaving 10 bases between the germline ends. In germline, CDR1 is LGHDT, CDR2 YNNKEL (reference sequence). The DNA for the CDR3 is TGTGCCAGCAGCCAAGCAGAAGAAATAGCCAAAAACATTCAGTACTTC. Translating it yields CASSQAEEIAKNIQYF.

The V call is TRBV4-3, the J call TRBJ1-1; D gene uncertain. Per germline, CDR1 LGHNA and CDR2 YSLEER. The V and J ends lost 4 bases and 2 bases respectively, with 5 bases between them. This CDR3 has 12 residues. The CDR3 spells CASSRKNTEAFF. The CDR3 DNA reads as TGCGCCAGCAGCCGTAAAAACACTGAAGCTTTCTTT.

The sample holds many counts of this clonotype. The chain links TRBV2 to TRBJ2-7; D ambiguous. The CDR3 totals 13 residues. V shed 2 bases and J shed 6 bases, with 11 bases lying between them. Germline CDR1 and CDR2: SNHLY and FYNNEI. CDR3 sequence reads: CASSEFLSAEQYV. CDR3 sequence (DNA): TGTGCCAGCAGTGAATTTCTATCCGCCGAGCAGTACGTC.

At least ten counts were recorded for this clonotype. The chain couples TRBV4-1 to TRBJ1-5; weak D call: TRBD1 (5 bases). The CDR3 spans 16 residues. CDR1 and CDR2 (germline): MGHRA, YSYEKL. V lost 0 bases, J lost 6 bases, and 15 bases lay in between. DNA of the CDR3: TGCGCCAGCAGCCAAGAAGGAGCAGGGCGAGGTCAGCCCCAGCATTTT. Translated, it gives CASSQEGAGRGQPQHF.

The rearrangement links TRBV6-2 or TRBV6-3 to TRBJ1-1; D uncertain. V lost 0 bases, J lost 5 bases, and 13 bases lay in between. CDR3 length equals 15 residues. Germline loops: CDR1 MNHEY, CDR2 SVGEGT. CDR3 protein: CASSYSSSLWTEAFF. Written as DNA, the CDR3 is TGTGCCAGCAGTTACTCGAGTTCCCTGTGGACTGAAGCTTTCTTT.

This clonotype was detected ten times or more. The chain employs TRBV5-5 and TRBJ2-1; 8 bases are a match to TRBD2. The CDR3 extends over 18 amino acids. Germline assignment: CDR1 SGHKS and CDR2 YYEKEE (reference sequence). With 4 bases clipped from V and 7 bases from J, the junction kept 19 bases outside the gene matches. The CDR3 spells CASSPRGSGITLGNEQFF. The CDR3 nucleotides are TGTGCCAGCAGCCCCCGGGGTAGCGGGATCACCCTGGGGAATGAGCAGTTCTTC. The variable domain in full, completed from reference TRBV5-5 and TRBJ2-1, reads DAGVTQSPTHLIKTRGQQVTLRCSPISGHKSVSWYQQVLGQGPQFIFQYYEKEERGRGNFPDRFSARQFPNYSSELNVNALLLGDSALYLCASSPRGSGITLGNEQFFGPGTRLTVL.

This clonotype was counted at least ten times. The chain recombines TRBV11-2 with TRBJ1-3; no clear D. CDR1 SGHAT and CDR2 FQNNGV come from the germline V gene. Trimming took off 2 bases at V and 0 bases at J, with 5 bases between the two ends. The CDR3 consists of 14 residues. In DNA, the CDR3 is TGTGCCAGCAGCTTATTGATCTCTGGAAACACCATATATTTT. Translation: CASSLLISGNTIYF.

This clonotype was seen at least ten times. The rearrangement uses TRBV27 and TRBJ2-5; either TRBD1 or TRBD2 may supply D (5 bases each). The CDR3 runs 14 residues. CDR1 MNHEY and CDR2 SMNVEV come from the germline V gene (reference sequence). Trimming took 5 bases from V and 2 from J, leaving 12 bases between them. The CDR3 bases are TGTGCCAGCAGTGCCCCGGGGCGGCAAGAGACCCAGTACTTC. This codes for CASSAPGRQETQYF.

This clonotype was seen ten or more times. The chain carries TRBV18 and TRBJ2-1; D possibly corresponds to TRBD2 (6 bases). CDR1 is KGHSH and CDR2 is LQKENI in the germline V gene. Trimming stripped 6 bases from V and 7 bases from J, with 16 bases between. This CDR3 region has 14 residues. CDR3 loop: CASSPDGGRNEQFF. The CDR3 bases are TGTGCCAGCTCCCCTGACGGAGGGCGTAATGAGCAGTTCTTC.

This clonotype came up many times. The chain uses TRBV13 and TRBJ2-7; D not resolved. CDR1 is PRHDT, CDR2 FYEKMQ, per germline (reference sequence). CDR3 length equals 12 residues. Deletions cut 4 bases from V and 2 bases from J, with 6 bases between. CDR3 nucleotides: TGTGCCAGCAGCTCAACAGCCTACGAGCAGTACTTC. Protein sequence: CASSSTAYEQYF.